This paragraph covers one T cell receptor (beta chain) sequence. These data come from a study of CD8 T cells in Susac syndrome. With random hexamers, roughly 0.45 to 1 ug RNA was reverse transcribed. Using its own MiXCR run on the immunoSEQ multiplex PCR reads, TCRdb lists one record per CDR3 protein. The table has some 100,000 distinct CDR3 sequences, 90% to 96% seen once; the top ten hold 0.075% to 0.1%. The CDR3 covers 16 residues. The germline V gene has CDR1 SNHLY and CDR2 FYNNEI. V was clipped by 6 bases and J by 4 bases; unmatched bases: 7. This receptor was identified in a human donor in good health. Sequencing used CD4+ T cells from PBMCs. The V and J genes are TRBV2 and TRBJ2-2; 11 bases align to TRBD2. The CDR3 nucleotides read TGTGCCAGCAGCTCCCCTAGCGGGGGGCCCACCGGGGAGCTGTTTTTT. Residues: CASSSPSGGPTGELFF.